The clone carrying this TCR beta chain was seen a handful of times. This sample was included in a study of early T cells in non-severe SARS-CoV-2 infection. The germline V gene has CDR1 SGHNT and CDR2 YYREEE (reference sequence). This CDR3 spans 19 amino acids. Germline trimming cut 4 bases from V and 3 bases from J; bases unmatched to any gene: 16. Individual cDNA molecules received unique molecular identifiers. TCRdb re-called the 5' RACE reads with MiXCR, one entry per CDR3 protein. The sample has approximately 110,000 distinct CDR3 sequences, 14% to 15% seen once. Sequencing was carried out using whole blood. This chain links TRBV5-4 with TRBJ2-4; TRBD1 matches at 10 bases. The origin of this receptor is an adult who was a healthcare worker with PCR-confirmed SARS-CoV-2 infection or an uninfected control (not recorded which). CDR3 nucleotide sequence: TGTGCCAGCAGCGTTGTGTCGGCCGGGACAGGGGTTGGCAAAAACATTCAGTACTTC. Translation: CASSVVSAGTGVGKNIQYF.